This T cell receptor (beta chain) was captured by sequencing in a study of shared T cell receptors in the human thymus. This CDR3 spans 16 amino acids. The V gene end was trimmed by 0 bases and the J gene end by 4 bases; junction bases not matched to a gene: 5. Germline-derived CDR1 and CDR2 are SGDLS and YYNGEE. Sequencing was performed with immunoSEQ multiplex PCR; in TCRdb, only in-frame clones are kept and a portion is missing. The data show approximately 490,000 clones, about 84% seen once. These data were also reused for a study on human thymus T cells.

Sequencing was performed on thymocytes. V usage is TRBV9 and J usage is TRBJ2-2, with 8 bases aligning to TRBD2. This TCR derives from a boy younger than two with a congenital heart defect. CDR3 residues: CASSVDASGSTGELFF. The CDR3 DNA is TGTGCCAGCAGCGTAGATGCCAGCGGGAGCACCGGGGAGCTGTTTTTT.